The TCR beta chain described here comes from a study of T-cell memory formation after mild COVID-19. Study background: Largely, the TCR clusters proved donor specific.

Findings and caveats of the study: While clones contracting from day 15 to 85 were balanced between CD4 and CD8, later expanders leaned CD4+. A subset of responding clones appeared in pre-infection memory, suggesting cross-reactive memory joined. A second wave of clones peaked on day 37, and their SARS-CoV-2 specificity went unconfirmed.

TCRdb re-called the 5' RACE reads with MiXCR, one entry per CDR3 protein. In the table there are around 250,000 distinct CDR3 sequences, roughly 17% of which are singletons. In this sample, this clonotype turned up many times. Its antigen is as yet unknown. The germline CDR1 and CDR2 sequences are SQVTM and ANQGSEA. The CDR3 contains 15 residues. Trimming took 1 base from V and 4 from J, leaving 15 bases between them. Sequences were obtained from PBMCs or a T cell subset sorted from them (not recorded which). The chain carries TRBV29-1 and TRBJ2-3; the D gene could be TRBD1 or TRBD2 (5 bases each). The receptor was derived from a man aged 18 to 30 who had mild COVID-19 (a few samples of this study predate the infection). Cell type and time point are not known. This chain's CDR3 is CSVEGDLVSADTQYF. The CDR3 DNA follows: TGCAGCGTTGAAGGGGACCTCGTGTCGGCAGATACGCAGTATTTT.